This TCR beta chain was identified in a study of control samples from healthy donors and cancer patients. Only in-frame clones appear in the TCRdb table, and some are missing; sequencing was by immunoSEQ multiplex PCR. The table has 40,000 to 60,000 clones, 70% to 90% seen once; the top ten hold about 2.6%. With 6 bases removed from V and 0 bases from J, the gap between germline ends came to 12 bases. CDR1 is SQVTM and CDR2 is ANQGSEA in the germline V gene. This CDR3 has 15 amino acids. The sequenced material came from PBMCs. V usage is TRBV29-1 and J usage is TRBJ1-6; D is ambiguous. The receptor was isolated from a woman aged 45 to 65 with lung cancer. CDR3 in DNA: TGCAGCGTCGCCCTCGGGAGCTCCTATAATTCACCCCTCCACTTT. The encoded protein is CSVALGSSYNSPLHF.